Presented here are 23 T cell receptor beta chains from one specimen sequenced in a study of blood T cells in healthy people across ages (dated by TCRdb to about 2015). The method was 5' RACE. For sequencing, an Illumina HiSeq 2500 was employed. A second PCR of 7 to 11 cycles was run with a J-beta primer mix and a sample-barcoded 5' primer. TCRdb's own reprocessing of the public reads used fastp at Q25 and MiXCR and kept productive beta chains. For every CDR3 protein sequence, its rows merge into one entry that carries the most common genes and DNA. In all, the sample holds roughly 700,000 distinct CDR3 sequences, and 45% to 50% of those were seen once. In total, the top ten clones hold 30% to 35% of the sample. Specimen: blood. Receptors originate from a woman aged 55 to 70 in good health.

Turning to this clonotype: The junction departs from the called germline gene at one end, perhaps through a read error. This rearrangement joins TRBV7-9 to TRBJ2-2; 9 positions match TRBD2. CDR1 is SEHNR and CDR2 is FQNEAQ in the germline V gene (reference sequence). The length of the CDR3 is 18 residues. CDR3 protein: CASSATGASGKITGGLFF. The CDR3 region has the DNA TGTGCCAGCAGCGCGACCGGGGCTAGCGGGAAGATCACCGGGGGGCTGTTTTTT.

The chain links TRBV30 to TRBJ2-1; D gene ambiguous. The V gene's germline CDR1 is GTSNPN and CDR2 SVGIG (reference sequence). The CDR3 consists of 12 residues. V shed 2 bases and J shed 3 bases, with 5 bases lying between them. CDR3 DNA sequence: TGTGCCTGGAGTACTTTCTACAATGAGCAGTTCTTC. It specifies CAWSTFYNEQFF.

This chain joins TRBV28 and TRBJ2-1; D is unresolved. Trimming stripped 2 bases from V and 9 bases from J, with 8 bases between. In germline, CDR1 is MDHEN, CDR2 SYDVKM. The CDR3 is 12 amino acids. CDR3 loop: CASSLRQAEQFF. In DNA form, the CDR3 reads TGTGCCAGCAGTTTACGTCAGGCTGAGCAGTTCTTC.

The J gene is TRBJ1-1, the V gene TRBV20-1, with D hard to call. The CDR3 has 12 amino acids. Germline V CDR1 and CDR2: DFQATT, SNEGSKA (reference sequence). V was trimmed by 5 bases and J by 1 base, leaving 8 bases between them. The CDR3 protein is CSAPDTNTEAFF. The CDR3 DNA reads TGCAGTGCTCCAGACACGAACACTGAAGCTTTCTTT.

The chain recombines TRBV6-2 or TRBV6-3 with TRBJ2-1; the match to TRBD2 covers 11 bases. The DNA end is a closer match to TRBJ2-7, so the J assignment may be wrong. Looked up from germline, CDR1 is MNHEY and CDR2 is SVGEGT. The CDR3 is 17 residues long. The CDR3 nucleotides are TGTGCCAGCAGTTACTCGACATCTACTAGCGGGAGCGATGAGCAGTACTTC. Translated: CASSYSTSTSGSDEQYF.

The V call is TRBV4-1, the J call TRBJ2-5; unclear D gene. Trimming took off 0 bases at V and 0 bases at J, with 5 bases between the two ends. This CDR3 is 14 amino acids long. CDR1 MGHRA and CDR2 YSYEKL come from the germline V gene. The CDR3 loop is CASSQEGNQETQYF. The DNA for the CDR3 is TGCGCCAGCAGCCAAGAGGGTAACCAAGAGACCCAGTACTTC.

The sample holds one count of this clonotype. The V and J genes are TRBV20-1 and TRBJ2-3; 12 bases match TRBD2. The ends lost 6 bases at V and 4 bases at J; junction bases unmatched: 8. The germline CDR1 and CDR2 sequences are DFQATT and SNEGSKA (reference sequence). The CDR3 totals 15 residues. This chain's CDR3 is CSAMLAGGPPDTQYF. CDR3 nucleotides: TGCAGTGCGATGCTAGCGGGAGGGCCTCCAGATACGCAGTATTTT.

The chain links TRBV7-6 to TRBJ2-3, with 10 bases lining up with TRBD1. This CDR3 is 17 amino acids long. V trimming: 5 bases; J trimming: 7 bases; junction bases outside the gene matches: 15. Germline V CDR1 and CDR2: SGHVS, FNYEAQ. The CDR3 region is CASSLLPTGGEPNTQYF. The DNA for the CDR3 is TGTGCCAGCAGCCTCCTACCGACAGGGGGCGAACCTAATACGCAGTATTTT.

The chain recombines TRBV4-3 with TRBJ2-7; 11 bases line up with TRBD2. Germline values: CDR1 LGHNA, CDR2 YSLEER. This CDR3 has 16 amino acids. The CDR3 DNA follows: TGCGCATCTTACCAGGCTCTAGCGGGAGGAGGCTACGAGCAGTACTTC. Amino acids: CASYQALAGGGYEQYF.

The chain is built from TRBV20-1 and TRBJ2-3, with D unresolved. V gave up 4 bases and J gave up 3 bases, with 14 bases separating them. This CDR3 has 14 residues. Germline CDR1 is DFQATT and CDR2 is SNEGSKA (reference sequence). CDR3 amino acids: CSATGGTLTDTQYF. The CDR3 DNA reads TGCAGTGCTACCGGCGGAACCCTAACAGATACGCAGTATTTT.

The chain links TRBV2 to TRBJ2-7; D gene ambiguous. Germline CDR1 reads SNHLY; CDR2 reads FYNNEI. Deletions cut 1 base from V and 0 bases from J, with 13 bases between. The CDR3 length is 16 residues. The CDR3 loop is CASSEGNPRSSYEQYF. CDR3 DNA sequence: TGTGCCAGCAGTGAAGGCAATCCCAGGAGCTCCTACGAGCAGTACTTC.

This clonotype was picked up one time. The CDR3 protein is CASSLDWGEAVNEQFF. The CDR3 DNA sequence: TGTGCCAGCAGCTTGGATTGGGGGGAGGCCGTCAATGAGCAGTTCTTC. The chain couples TRBV5-6 to TRBJ2-1; tentative D call: TRBD2 (6 bases). Germline loops: CDR1 SGHDT, CDR2 YYEEEE. With 0 bases removed from V and 6 bases from J, the gap between germline ends came to 16 bases. The CDR3 is 16 amino acids. Full variable domain (remainder filled in from reference TRBV5-6 and TRBJ2-1): DAGVTQSPTHLIKTRGQQVTLRCSPKSGHDTVSWYQQALGQGPQFIFQYYEEEERQRGNFPDRFSGHQFPNYSSELNVNALLLGDSALYLCASSLDWGEAVNEQFFGPGTRLTVL.

This chain links TRBV27 with TRBJ1-6; D perhaps matches TRBD1 (5 bases). The CDR3 totals 14 residues. Germline-derived CDR1 and CDR2 are MNHEY and SMNVEV (reference sequence). V lost 2 bases and J 7 bases, leaving 9 bases between the germline ends. CDR3 in DNA: TGTGCCAGCAGTTTAACAGGACACAATTCACCCCTCCACTTT. It yields the protein CASSLTGHNSPLHF.

V gene TRBV4-3 combines with J gene TRBJ1-2, with D hard to call. The CDR3 runs to 14 residues. With 0 bases removed from V and 2 bases from J, the gap between germline ends came to 7 bases. Germline CDR1 LGHNA, CDR2 YSLEER. The CDR3 loop reads CASSQDGRNYGYTF. In nucleotides, the CDR3 is TGCGCCAGCAGCCAAGACGGACGGAACTATGGCTACACCTTC.

The rearrangement uses TRBV6-6 and TRBJ2-6; D call uncertain. Germline CDR1 and CDR2: MNHNY and SVGAGI (reference sequence). V was cut by 3 bases and J by 1 base, with 13 bases left in between. This CDR3 comprises 17 residues. CDR3 DNA: TGTGCCAGCAGTTATCCCTCAAGCTCTTCTGGGGCCAACGTCCTGACTTTC. This codes for CASSYPSSSSGANVLTF.

This sequence joins TRBV28 and TRBJ2-2; 10 nucleotides match TRBD2. The CDR3 covers 15 residues. Germline CDR1 MDHEN, CDR2 SYDVKM. With V trimmed by 3 bases and J by 6 bases, 4 bases remained unmatched. This CDR3 is CASSFSGGKAGELFF. CDR3 sequence (DNA): TGTGCCAGCAGTTTTAGCGGGGGGAAGGCCGGGGAGCTGTTTTTT.

The rearrangement uses TRBV20-1 and TRBJ2-5; D not resolved. CDR1 DFQATT and CDR2 SNEGSKA come from the germline V gene (reference sequence). The CDR3 sequence is 13 residues long. The V end was cut by 0 bases, the J end by 13 bases, with 18 bases between. The CDR3 DNA reads TGCAGTGCTAGAGACATGTCCGGGTTAAGGCGGTACTTC. Its translation is CSARDMSGLRRYF.

The V call is TRBV4-3, the J call TRBJ2-5; 8 positions match TRBD2. With 1 base clipped from V and 2 bases from J, the junction kept 6 bases outside the gene matches. Per the germline V gene, CDR1 is LGHNA and CDR2 is YSLEER. This CDR3 contains 16 residues. The CDR3 sequence: CASSQAVASGQETQYF. In DNA form, the CDR3 reads TGCGCCAGCAGCCAAGCGGTCGCTAGCGGGCAAGAGACCCAGTACTTC.

The gene calls are TRBV6-1 and TRBJ2-7; 10 positions match TRBD2. The CDR3 runs to 16 residues. The germline V gene encodes CDR1 MNHNS and CDR2 SASEGT. The J segment lost 3 bases and the V segment lost 3 bases, leaving 8 bases of the junction unmatched. This chain's CDR3 is CASSEASLAGVYEQYF. The CDR3 region has the DNA TGTGCCAGCAGTGAGGCGTCTCTAGCGGGAGTCTACGAGCAGTACTTC.

This chain links TRBV18 with TRBJ2-3; D unresolved. CDR3 length: 11 residues. V gave up 8 bases and J gave up 6 bases, with 9 bases separating them. CDR1 is KGHSH and CDR2 is LQKENI in the germline V gene. The CDR3 DNA is TGTGCCAGCGGTCAAGCGGATACGCAGTATTTT. It specifies CASGQADTQYF. The full variable domain, completed using reference TRBV18 and TRBJ2-3, is NAGVMQNPRHLVRRRGQEARLRCSPMKGHSHVYWYRQLPEEGLKFMVYLQKENIIDESGMPKERFSAEFPKEGPSILRIQQVVRGDSAAYFCASGQADTQYFGPGTRLTVL.

A few counts support this clonotype. The chain recombines TRBV29-1 with TRBJ1-2; the match to TRBD1 covers 9 bases. CDR1 and CDR2 (germline): SQVTM, ANQGSEA. Trimming cost V 7 bases and J 5 bases; bases outside gene matches: 8. This CDR3 spans 13 amino acids. CDR3 sequence reads: CSAWDRAQYGYTF. The CDR3 DNA reads TGCAGCGCCTGGGACAGGGCGCAGTATGGCTACACCTTC.

This clonotype was counted a few times. V usage is TRBV5-1 and J usage is TRBJ2-1; 8 positions match TRBD2. The junction had 8 bases not matched to a gene; V was cut back by 3 bases and J by 3 bases. Germline CDR1 reads SGHRS; CDR2 reads YFSETQ. This CDR3 is 16 amino acids long. CDR3: CASSWPVREDYNEQFF. The CDR3 DNA sequence: TGCGCCAGCAGCTGGCCTGTGCGGGAGGACTACAATGAGCAGTTCTTC.

Remarks on this clonotype: One end of the junction fails to match germline, which may point to a read error. This sequence joins TRBV7-2 and TRBJ2-3; D possibly corresponds to TRBD1 (5 bases). Germline CDR1 is SGHTA and CDR2 is FQGNSA. CDR3 size: 14 residues. The CDR3 DNA is TGTGCCAGCAGAGCAACAGGAAGCACAGATACGCGGTATTTT. Its protein is CASRATGSTDTRYF.